This entry lists 6 T cell receptor beta chains sequenced from one sample in a study of blood T cells in healthy people across ages. Through a sample-barcoded 5' primer and a J-beta primer mix, a second PCR was run for about 6 to 11 cycles. TCRdb passed the 5' RACE reads through MiXCR, listing each CDR3 protein once. The data show over 550,000 distinct CDR3 sequences, less than 35% seen once. The sequencing sample was made of blood. These receptors came from an elderly woman in good health.

The J gene is TRBJ1-3, the V gene TRBV5-6; tentative D call: TRBD1 (5 bases). There are 14 residues in the CDR3. Germline V CDR1 and CDR2: SGHDT, YYEEEE. V lost 4 bases to trimming and J lost 1 base, with 9 bases between them. The CDR3 DNA reads TGTGCCAGCAGCGCTCAGGGTTCTGGAAACACCATATATTTT. Encoded protein: CASSAQGSGNTIYF.

In this sample, this clonotype turned up many times. J is TRBJ2-5 and V is TRBV20-1; D could derive from TRBD1 or TRBD2 (5 bases each). V dropped 4 bases and J dropped 2 bases, with 11 bases sitting between them. Germline V gives CDR1 DFQATT, CDR2 SNEGSKA (reference sequence). The CDR3 has 13 residues. CDR3 sequence: CSAIRDGQETQYF. CDR3 DNA sequence: TGCAGTGCTATTCGGGACGGACAAGAGACCCAGTACTTC.

The chain combines TRBV7-6 with TRBJ1-3; tentatively, D is TRBD1 (5 bases). CDR1 and CDR2 from the germline V gene are SGHVS and FNYEAQ. This CDR3 region has 16 residues. Trimming removed 2 bases from V and 0 bases from J, with 11 bases in between. CDR3 nucleotide sequence: TGTGCCAGCAGCTTACGCGGGGGTAGCTCTGGAAACACCATATATTTT. It is translated as CASSLRGGSSGNTIYF.

This clonotype was seen only a few times. It may be a read error: a sequence one base away is much more abundant. The chain is built from TRBV25-1 and TRBJ2-5; TRBD2 matches 7 bases. V was pared by 1 base and J by 11 bases, with 16 bases of the junction left unmatched. Germline V gives CDR1 MGHDK, CDR2 SYGVNS. The length of the CDR3 is 16 residues. CDR3: CASSESGGGPNNEQYF. The CDR3 coding sequence is TGTGCCAGCAGTGAATCCGGCGGGGGACCAAACAATGAGCAGTACTTC.

Note on this clonotype: This clone may be a read error of a much larger clone one base away. J is TRBJ1-2 and V is TRBV7-9; 10 bases are a match to TRBD1. Germline V CDR1 and CDR2: SEHNR, FQNEAQ (reference sequence). Trimming took 6 bases from V and 0 from J; bases not matched to a gene: 7. The CDR3 loop spans 16 amino acids. As DNA, the CDR3 is TGTGCCAGCAGTCGCGGACAGGGGGATTCTAACTATGGCTACACCTTC. As protein: CASSRGQGDSNYGYTF.

The rearrangement uses TRBV19 and TRBJ1-4; D is uncertain. Germline CDR1 and CDR2: LNHDA and SQIVND (reference sequence). CDR3 length equals 15 residues. V lost 3 bases to trimming and J lost 0 bases, with 8 bases between them. CDR3 nucleotides: TGTGCCAGTAGTATCGGAGTGACAACTAATGAAAAACTGTTTTTT. Amino acid sequence: CASSIGVTTNEKLFF.